This TCR beta chain comes out of a study of T cells in Graves' hyperthyroidism and ophthalmopathy. Study-wide results and caveats: In simple terms, a model built on 13 V-J features told ophthalmopathy apart from stable hyperthyroidism. Expanded thyroid clonotypes (above 0.001) were mostly also found in blood.

V was clipped by 3 bases and J by 4 bases; unmatched bases: 4. Germline V CDR1 and CDR2: DFQATT, SNEGSKA (reference sequence). The length of the CDR3 is 14 residues. Graves' hyperthyroidism without ophthalmopathy progression within 18 months was termed stable. PBMCs stemmed from over 7.5 ml fresh peripheral blood. Researchers amplified the TCR beta CDR3 regions from RNA transcripts. HTBI primers were the set used in a first-round RT-PCR of the TCR CDR3. Via MiXCR, TCRdb re-called the multiplex PCR reads, giving one row per CDR3 protein. This table holds some 210,000 distinct CDR3 sequences, roughly 18% found once. The sample holds a few counts of this clonotype. Its specificity is unknown.

The receptor was derived from a man aged 50-59 years with Graves' hyperthyroidism. The sequenced material came from blood. The J gene is TRBJ2-5, the V gene TRBV20-1; TRBD1 matches 11 bases. CDR3 bases: TGCAGTGCTAGGGGACAGGGGGATGCAGAGACCCAGTACTTC. This encodes CSARGQGDAETQYF.